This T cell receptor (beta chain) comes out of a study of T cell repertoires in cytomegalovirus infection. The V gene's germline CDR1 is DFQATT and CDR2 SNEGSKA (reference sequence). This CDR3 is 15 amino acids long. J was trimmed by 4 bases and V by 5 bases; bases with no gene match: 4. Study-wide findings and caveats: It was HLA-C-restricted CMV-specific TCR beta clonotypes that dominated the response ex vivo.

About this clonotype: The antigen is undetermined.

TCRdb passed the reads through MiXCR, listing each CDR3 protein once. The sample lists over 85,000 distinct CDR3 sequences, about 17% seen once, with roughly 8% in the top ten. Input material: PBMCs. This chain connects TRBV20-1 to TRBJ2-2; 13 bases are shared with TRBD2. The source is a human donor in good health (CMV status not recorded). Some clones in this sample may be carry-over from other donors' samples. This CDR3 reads CSAPRTSGGTGELFF. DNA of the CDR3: TGCAGTGCTCCTCGGACTAGCGGGGGCACCGGGGAGCTGTTTTTT.